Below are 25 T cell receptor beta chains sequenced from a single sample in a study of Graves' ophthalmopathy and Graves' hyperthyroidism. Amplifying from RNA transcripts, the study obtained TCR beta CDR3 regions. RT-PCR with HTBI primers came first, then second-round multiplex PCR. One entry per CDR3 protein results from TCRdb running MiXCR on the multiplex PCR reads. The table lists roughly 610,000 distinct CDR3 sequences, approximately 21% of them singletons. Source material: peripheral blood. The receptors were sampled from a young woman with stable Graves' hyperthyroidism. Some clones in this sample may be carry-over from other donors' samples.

CDR3 amino acids: CASSFSGGQAETQYF. For the CDR3, the DNA is TGTGCCAGCAGTTTCTCAGGGGGCCAAGCGGAGACCCAGTACTTC. The J gene is TRBJ2-5, the V gene TRBV27, with 8 bases fitting TRBD1. The trim removed 3 bases at V and 5 bases at J, leaving 8 bases unmatched. The CDR3 runs to 15 residues. Germline lookup yields CDR1 MNHEY and CDR2 SMNVEV (reference sequence).

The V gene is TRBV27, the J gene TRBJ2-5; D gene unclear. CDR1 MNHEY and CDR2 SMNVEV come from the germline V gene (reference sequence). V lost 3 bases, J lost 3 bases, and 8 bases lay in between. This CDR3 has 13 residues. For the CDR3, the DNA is TGTGCCAGCAGTTTTTCGAGGAAAGAGACCCAGTACTTC. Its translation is CASSFSRKETQYF.

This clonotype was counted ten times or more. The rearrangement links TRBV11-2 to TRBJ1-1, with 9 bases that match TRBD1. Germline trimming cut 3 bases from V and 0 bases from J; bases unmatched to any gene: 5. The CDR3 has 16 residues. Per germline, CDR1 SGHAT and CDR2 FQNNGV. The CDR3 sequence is CASSFGTGLMNTEAFF. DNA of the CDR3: TGTGCCAGCAGCTTCGGGACAGGGTTAATGAACACTGAAGCTTTCTTT.

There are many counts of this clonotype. CDR3 amino acids: CASREHTENQPQHF. In DNA form, the CDR3 reads TGTGCCAGTAGAGAACATACCGAAAATCAGCCCCAGCATTTT. V and J are TRBV19 and TRBJ1-5; D is uncertain. V lost 6 bases, J lost 4 bases, and 13 bases lay in between. This CDR3 comprises 14 residues. Germline V gives CDR1 LNHDA, CDR2 SQIVND (reference sequence).

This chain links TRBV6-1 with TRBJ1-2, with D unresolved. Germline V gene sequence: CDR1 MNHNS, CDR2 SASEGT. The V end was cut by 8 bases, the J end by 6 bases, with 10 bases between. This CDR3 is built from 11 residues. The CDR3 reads CASRVGHGYTF. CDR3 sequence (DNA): TGTGCCAGCCGCGTGGGTCATGGCTACACCTTC.

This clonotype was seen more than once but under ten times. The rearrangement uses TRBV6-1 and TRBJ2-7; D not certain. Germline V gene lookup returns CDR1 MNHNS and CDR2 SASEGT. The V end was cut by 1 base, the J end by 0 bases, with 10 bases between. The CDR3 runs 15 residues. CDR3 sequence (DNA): TGTGCCAGCAGTGAAGTTGCCTCGAGCTCCTACGAGCAGTACTTC. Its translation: CASSEVASSSYEQYF.

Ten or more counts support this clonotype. The CDR3 bases are TGTGCCAGCAGCCAAGAGGGGCGGGGCAATCAGCCCCAGCATTTT. Amino acids: CASSQEGRGNQPQHF. The rearrangement joins TRBV28 to TRBJ1-5, with D perhaps matching TRBD1 (5 bases). Looked up from germline, CDR1 is MDHEN and CDR2 is SYDVKM. V lost 6 bases to trimming and J lost 2 bases, with 14 bases between them. The CDR3 is made up of 15 amino acids.

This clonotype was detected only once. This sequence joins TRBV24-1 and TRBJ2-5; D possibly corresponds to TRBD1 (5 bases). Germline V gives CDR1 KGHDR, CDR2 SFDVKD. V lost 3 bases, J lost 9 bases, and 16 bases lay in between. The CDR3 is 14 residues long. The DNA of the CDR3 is TGTGCCACCAGTGATCCCAGGGCCCGAGTGGCCCAGTACTTC. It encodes CATSDPRARVAQYF.

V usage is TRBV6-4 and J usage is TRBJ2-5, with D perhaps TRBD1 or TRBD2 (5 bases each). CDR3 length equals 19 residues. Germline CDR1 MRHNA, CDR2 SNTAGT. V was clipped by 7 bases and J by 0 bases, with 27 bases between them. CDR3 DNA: TGTGCCAGCAACCTTCAGGGACGACTCCTAAGTAACAACCAAGAGACCCAGTACTTC. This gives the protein CASNLQGRLLSNNQETQYF.

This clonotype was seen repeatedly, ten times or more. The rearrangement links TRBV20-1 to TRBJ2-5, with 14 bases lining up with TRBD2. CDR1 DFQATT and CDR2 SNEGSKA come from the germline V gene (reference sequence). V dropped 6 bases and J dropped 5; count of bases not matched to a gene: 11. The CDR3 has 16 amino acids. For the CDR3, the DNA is TGCAGTGCCGCGCTGGGACTAGCGGGAGTAGGGGAGACCCAGTACTTC. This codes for CSAALGLAGVGETQYF.

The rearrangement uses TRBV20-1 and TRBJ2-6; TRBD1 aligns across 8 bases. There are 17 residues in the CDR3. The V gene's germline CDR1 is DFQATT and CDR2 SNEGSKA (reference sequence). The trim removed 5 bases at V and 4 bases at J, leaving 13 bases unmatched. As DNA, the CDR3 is TGCAGTGCTGCGCGACAGGGGTTCTTTGGGGGGGCCAACGTCCTGACTTTC. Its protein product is CSAARQGFFGGANVLTF.

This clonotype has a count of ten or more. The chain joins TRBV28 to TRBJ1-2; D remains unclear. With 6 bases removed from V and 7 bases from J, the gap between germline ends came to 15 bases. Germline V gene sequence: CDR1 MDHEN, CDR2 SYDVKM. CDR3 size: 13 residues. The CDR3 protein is CASRRDSMGGYTF. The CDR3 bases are TGTGCCAGCAGAAGGGATTCTATGGGTGGCTACACCTTC.

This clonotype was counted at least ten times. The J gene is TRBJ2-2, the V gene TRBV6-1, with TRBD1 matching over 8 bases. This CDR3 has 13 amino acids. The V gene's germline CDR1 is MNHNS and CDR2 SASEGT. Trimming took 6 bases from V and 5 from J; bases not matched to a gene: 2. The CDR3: CASRQGGTGELFF. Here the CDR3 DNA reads TGTGCCAGCAGACAGGGGGGTACCGGGGAGCTGTTTTTT.

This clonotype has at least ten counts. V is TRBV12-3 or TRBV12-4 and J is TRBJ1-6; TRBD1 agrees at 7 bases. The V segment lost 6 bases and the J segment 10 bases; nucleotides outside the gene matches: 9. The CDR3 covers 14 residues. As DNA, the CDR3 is TGTGCCAGCAGACTTACCCGGGACAGCTCACCCCTCCACTTT. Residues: CASRLTRDSSPLHF.

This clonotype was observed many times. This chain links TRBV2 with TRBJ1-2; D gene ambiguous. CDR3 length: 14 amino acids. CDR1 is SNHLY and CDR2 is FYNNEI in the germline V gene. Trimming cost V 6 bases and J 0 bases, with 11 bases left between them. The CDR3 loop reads CASRTAPPNYGYTF. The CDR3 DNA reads TGTGCCAGCAGAACAGCACCTCCTAACTATGGCTACACCTTC.

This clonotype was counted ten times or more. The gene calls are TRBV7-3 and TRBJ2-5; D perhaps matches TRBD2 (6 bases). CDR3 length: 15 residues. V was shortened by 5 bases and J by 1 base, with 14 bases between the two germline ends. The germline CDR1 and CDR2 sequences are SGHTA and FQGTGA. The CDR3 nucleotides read TGTGCCAGCAGCCCACAAGCCGGGGGCCAAGAGACCCAGTACTTC. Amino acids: CASSPQAGGQETQYF. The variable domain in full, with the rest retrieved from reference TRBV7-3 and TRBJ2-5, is GAGVSQTPSNKVTEKGKYVELRCDPISGHTALYWYRQSLGQGPEFLIYFQGTGAADDSGLPNDRFFAVRPEGSVSTLKIQRTERGDSAVYLCASSPQAGGQETQYFGPGTRLLVL.

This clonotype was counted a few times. The chain's CDR3 is CASSDGGISQEQYF. CDR3 bases: TGTGCCAGCAGTGATGGGGGCATCTCTCAGGAGCAGTACTTC. The chain has TRBV6-1 and TRBJ2-7; tentative D call: TRBD1 (6 bases). Trimming left V 3 bases short and J 7 bases short, with 16 bases between. CDR1 is MNHNS and CDR2 is SASEGT in the germline V gene. The CDR3 sequence is 14 residues long.

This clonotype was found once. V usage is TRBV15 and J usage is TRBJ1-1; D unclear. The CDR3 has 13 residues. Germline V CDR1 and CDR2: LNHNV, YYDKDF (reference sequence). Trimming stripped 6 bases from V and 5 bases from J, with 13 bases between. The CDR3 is CATSLYSGTEAFF. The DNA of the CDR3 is TGTGCCACCAGTCTCTATTCCGGGACTGAAGCTTTCTTT.

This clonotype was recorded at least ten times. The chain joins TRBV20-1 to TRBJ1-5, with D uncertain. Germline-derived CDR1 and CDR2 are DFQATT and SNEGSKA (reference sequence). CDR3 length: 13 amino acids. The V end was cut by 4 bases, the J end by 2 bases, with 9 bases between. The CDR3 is CSATGDGNQPQHF. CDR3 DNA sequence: TGCAGTGCTACCGGAGACGGCAATCAGCCCCAGCATTTT.

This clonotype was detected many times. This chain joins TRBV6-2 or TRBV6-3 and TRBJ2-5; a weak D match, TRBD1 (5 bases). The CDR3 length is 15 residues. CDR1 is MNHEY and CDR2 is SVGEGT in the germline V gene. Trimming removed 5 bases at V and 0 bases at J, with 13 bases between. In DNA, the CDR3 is TGTGCCAGCAGTAAAATCTGGGGCAACCAAGAGACCCAGTACTTC. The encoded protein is CASSKIWGNQETQYF.

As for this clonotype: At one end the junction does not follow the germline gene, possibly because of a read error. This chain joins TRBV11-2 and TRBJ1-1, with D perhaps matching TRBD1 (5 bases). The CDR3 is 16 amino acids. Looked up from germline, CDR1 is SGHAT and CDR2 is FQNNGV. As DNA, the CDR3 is TGTGCCAACAGCTCGCCCTGGGGGGGAGCCAACACTGAAGCTTTCTTT. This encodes CANSSPWGGANTEAFF.

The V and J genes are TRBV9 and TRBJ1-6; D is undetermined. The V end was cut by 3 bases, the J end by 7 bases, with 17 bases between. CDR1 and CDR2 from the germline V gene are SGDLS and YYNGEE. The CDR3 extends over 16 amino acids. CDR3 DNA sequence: TGTGCCAGCAGCGGAGGGTCCAGCCACGGAAATTCACCCCTCCACTTT. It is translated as CASSGGSSHGNSPLHF.

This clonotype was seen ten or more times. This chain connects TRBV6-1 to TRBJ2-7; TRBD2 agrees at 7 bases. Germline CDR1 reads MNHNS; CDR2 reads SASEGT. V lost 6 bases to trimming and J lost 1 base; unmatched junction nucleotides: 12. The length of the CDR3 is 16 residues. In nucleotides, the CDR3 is TGTGCCAGCAGGAGGGGTCCTAGCGGCCAGTCCTACGAGCAGTACTTC. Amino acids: CASRRGPSGQSYEQYF.

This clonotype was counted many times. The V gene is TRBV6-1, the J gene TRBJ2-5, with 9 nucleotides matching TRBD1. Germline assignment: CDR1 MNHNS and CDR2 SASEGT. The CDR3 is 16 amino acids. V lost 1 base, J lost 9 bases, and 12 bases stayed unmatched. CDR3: CASSEVRTGGLPAQYF. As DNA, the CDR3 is TGTGCCAGCAGTGAAGTCAGAACAGGGGGCCTCCCGGCCCAGTACTTC.

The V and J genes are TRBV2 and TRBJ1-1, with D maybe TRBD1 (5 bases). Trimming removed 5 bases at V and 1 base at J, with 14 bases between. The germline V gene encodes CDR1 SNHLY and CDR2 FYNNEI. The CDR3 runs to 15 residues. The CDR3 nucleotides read TGTGCCAGCAGTCAGGGACCGTTGGGGAACACTGAAGCTTTCTTT. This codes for CASSQGPLGNTEAFF.